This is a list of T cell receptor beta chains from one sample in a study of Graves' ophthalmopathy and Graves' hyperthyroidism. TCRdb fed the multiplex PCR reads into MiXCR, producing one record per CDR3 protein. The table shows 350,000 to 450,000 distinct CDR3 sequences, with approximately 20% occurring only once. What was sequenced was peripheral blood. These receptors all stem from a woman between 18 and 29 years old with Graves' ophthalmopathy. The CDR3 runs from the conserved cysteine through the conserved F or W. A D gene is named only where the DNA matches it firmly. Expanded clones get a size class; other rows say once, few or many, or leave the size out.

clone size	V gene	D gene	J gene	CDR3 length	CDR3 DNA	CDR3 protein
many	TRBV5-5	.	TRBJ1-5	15	TGTGCCAGCAGCTTGGCCGGGAATAGCAATCAGCCCCAGCATTTT	CASSLAGNSNQPQHF
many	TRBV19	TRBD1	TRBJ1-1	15	TGTGCCAGTAGTACCAGACCAACAGGGGACACTGAAGCTTTCTTT	CASSTRPTGDTEAFF
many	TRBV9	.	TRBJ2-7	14	TGTGCCAGCAGCGGATCGTACAGGTTCGACGAGCAGTACTTC	CASSGSYRFDEQYF
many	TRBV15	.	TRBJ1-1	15	TGTGCCACCAGCAGAGATCCCTGGGGGAACACTGAAGCTTTCTTT	CATSRDPWGNTEAFF
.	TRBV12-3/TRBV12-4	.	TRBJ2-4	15	TGTGCCAGCAGCACCGACGGACTAGCCAAAAACATTCAGTACTTC	CASSTDGLAKNIQYF
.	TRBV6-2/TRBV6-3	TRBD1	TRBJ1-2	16	TGTGCCAGCAGTTACCCCAGGGACAGGGGAATGGATGGCTACACCTTC	CASSYPRDRGMDGYTF
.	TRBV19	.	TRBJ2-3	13	TGTGCCAGTCAGCGGACTCACACAGATACGCAGTATTTT	CASQRTHTDTQYF
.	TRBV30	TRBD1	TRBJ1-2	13	TGTGCCTGGAGTACAGGGGGCGCCTATGGCTACACCTTC	CAWSTGGAYGYTF
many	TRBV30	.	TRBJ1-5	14	TGTGCCTTCGGACGTTCCTCTCGCAATCAGCCCCAGCATTTT	CAFGRSSRNQPQHF
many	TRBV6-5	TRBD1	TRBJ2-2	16	TGTGCCAGCAGTTACTGGGGACAGGGGACCACCGGGGAGCTGTTTTTT	CASSYWGQGTTGELFF
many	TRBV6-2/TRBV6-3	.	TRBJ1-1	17	TGTGCCAGCAGTTACTCGCTGGGCAGGGGCATGAACACTGAAGCTTTCTTT	CASSYSLGRGMNTEAFF
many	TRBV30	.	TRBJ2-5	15	TGTGCCTGGAGAAAGGGGATGGCTAACCAAGAGACCCAGTACTTC	CAWRKGMANQETQYF
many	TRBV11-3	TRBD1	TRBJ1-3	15	TGTGCCAGCAGCCCCAGACAGGGGTGGGGAAACACCATATATTTT	CASSPRQGWGNTIYF
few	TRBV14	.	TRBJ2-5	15	TGTGCCAGCAGCCAAGATCGGTTTTCACAAGAGACCCAGTACTTC	CASSQDRFSQETQYF
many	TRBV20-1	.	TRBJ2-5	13	TGCAGTGCTAGGGAGGGGGGTGGTGCGACCCAGTACTTC	CSAREGGGATQYF